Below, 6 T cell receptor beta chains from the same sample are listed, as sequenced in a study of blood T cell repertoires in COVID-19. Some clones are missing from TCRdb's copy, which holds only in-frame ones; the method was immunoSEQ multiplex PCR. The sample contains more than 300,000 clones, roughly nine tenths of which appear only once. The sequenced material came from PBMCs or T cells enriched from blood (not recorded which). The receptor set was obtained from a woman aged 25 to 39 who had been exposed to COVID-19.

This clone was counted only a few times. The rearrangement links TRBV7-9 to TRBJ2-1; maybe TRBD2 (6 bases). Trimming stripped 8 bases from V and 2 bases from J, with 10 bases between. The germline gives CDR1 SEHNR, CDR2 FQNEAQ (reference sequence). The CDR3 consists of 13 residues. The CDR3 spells CASALAPYNEQFF. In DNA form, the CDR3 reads TGTGCCAGCGCGCTAGCGCCCTACAATGAGCAGTTCTTC. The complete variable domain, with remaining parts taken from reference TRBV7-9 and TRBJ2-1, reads DTGVSQNPRHKITKRGQNVTFRCDPISEHNRLYWYRQTLGQGPEFLTYFQNEAQLEKSRLLSDRFSAERPKGSFSTLEIQRTEQGDSAMYLCASALAPYNEQFFGPGTRLTVL.

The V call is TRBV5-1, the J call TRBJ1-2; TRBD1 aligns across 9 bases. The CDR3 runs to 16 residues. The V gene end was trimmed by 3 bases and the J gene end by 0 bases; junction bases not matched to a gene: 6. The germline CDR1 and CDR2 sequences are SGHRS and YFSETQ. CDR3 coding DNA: TGCGCCAGCAGCTACAGGGGGCTTTTACCTAACTATGGCTACACCTTC. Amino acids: CASSYRGLLPNYGYTF. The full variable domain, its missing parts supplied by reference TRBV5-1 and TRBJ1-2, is KAGVTQTPRYLIKTRGQQVTLSCSPISGHRSVSWYQQTPGQGLQFLFEYFSETQRNKGNFPGRFSGRQFSNSRSEMNVSTLELGDSALYLCASSYRGLLPNYGYTFGSGTRLTVV.

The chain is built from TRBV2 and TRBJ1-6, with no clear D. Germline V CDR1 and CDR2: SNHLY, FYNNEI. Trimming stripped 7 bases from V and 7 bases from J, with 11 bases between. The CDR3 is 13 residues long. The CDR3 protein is CASNSGKNSPLHF. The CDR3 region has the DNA TGTGCCAGCAATAGCGGGAAGAATTCACCCCTCCACTTT.

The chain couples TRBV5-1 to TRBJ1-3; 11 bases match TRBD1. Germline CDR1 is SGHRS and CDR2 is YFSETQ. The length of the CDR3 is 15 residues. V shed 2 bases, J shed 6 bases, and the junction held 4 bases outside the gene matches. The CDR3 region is CASSFGTGGENTIYF. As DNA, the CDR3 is TGCGCCAGCAGCTTCGGGACAGGGGGAGAAAACACCATATATTTT.

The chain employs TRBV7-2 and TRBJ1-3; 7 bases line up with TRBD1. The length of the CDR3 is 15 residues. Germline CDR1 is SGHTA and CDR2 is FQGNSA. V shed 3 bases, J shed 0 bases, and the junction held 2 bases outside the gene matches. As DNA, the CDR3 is TGTGCCAGCAGCTTCCAGGGGGTCTCTGGAAACACCATATATTTT. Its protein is CASSFQGVSGNTIYF. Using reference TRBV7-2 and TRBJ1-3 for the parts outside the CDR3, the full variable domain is GAGVSQSPSNKVTEKGKDVELRCDPISGHTALYWYRQSLGQGLEFLIYFQGNSAPDKSGLPSDRFSAERTGGSVSTLTIQRTQQEDSAVYLCASSFQGVSGNTIYFGEGSWLTVV.

The CDR3 is CASSMGQGYEQYF. The CDR3 nucleotides read TGTGCCAGTAGTATGGGACAGGGTTACGAGCAGTACTTC. The chain uses TRBV19 and TRBJ2-7; 9 bases fit TRBD1. The germline V gene encodes CDR1 LNHDA and CDR2 SQIVND (reference sequence). This CDR3 region has 13 residues. J gave up 4 bases and V 3 bases, and 1 base lay outside the gene matches.